This entry lists 5 T cell receptor beta chains sequenced from one sample in a study of CD8+CD57+ T cells in acquired aplastic anemia. CDR3 and TCR beta VDJ profiling relied on genomic DNA as the template. TCRdb itself ran the reads through MiXCR, one entry per CDR3 protein. This sample carries approximately 58,000 distinct CDR3 sequences, roughly three fifths of them seen once, and the ten largest clones take under 20%. In patients chosen for sequencing, flow cytometry had shown CD8+CD57+ cell expansion. The specimen sequenced was sorted CD4+, CD8+, or CD8+CD57+ T cells (not recorded which) from PBMCs. These receptors all stem from a human donor with aplastic anemia.

The chain has TRBV20-1 and TRBJ1-4; TRBD1 might be the D (6 bases). CDR3 length: 15 amino acids. Looked up from germline, CDR1 is DFQATT and CDR2 is SNEGSKA (reference sequence). V was trimmed by 2 bases and J by 7 bases, leaving 17 bases between them. The CDR3 sequence is CSARRSDSVGEKLFF. In DNA, the CDR3 is TGCAGTGCTAGAAGGTCGGACAGTGTGGGTGAAAAACTGTTTTTT.

The V call is TRBV4-3, the J call TRBJ2-7, with D perhaps matching TRBD2 (5 bases). The CDR3 spans 12 residues. The V and J ends lost 3 bases and 7 bases respectively, with 10 bases between them. Per the germline V gene, CDR1 is LGHNA and CDR2 is YSLEER. The CDR3 nucleotides are TGCGCCAGCAGCCAGTCACCGGGAGAGCAGTACTTC. Protein product: CASSQSPGEQYF.

This chain uses TRBV29-1 with TRBJ2-7; possibly TRBD1 for D (5 bases). Germline V lookup: CDR1 SQVTM, CDR2 ANQGSEA. The CDR3 spans 12 residues. The ends were cut back, 4 bases at V and 7 bases at J, with 14 bases in the middle. CDR3 coding DNA: TGCAGCGTTGTTAAAGGGGCCGGGGAGCAGTACTTC. Its protein product is CSVVKGAGEQYF.

V gene TRBV20-1 combines with J gene TRBJ1-1; tentative D call: TRBD1 (5 bases). Looked up from germline, CDR1 is DFQATT and CDR2 is SNEGSKA (reference sequence). The CDR3 sequence is 14 residues long. V was trimmed by 0 bases and J by 5 bases, leaving 13 bases between them. Here the CDR3 reads CSARDDDSRTEAFF. The CDR3 bases are TGCAGTGCTAGAGATGATGACAGTAGGACTGAAGCTTTCTTT.

The V and J genes are TRBV15 and TRBJ2-2, with D possibly TRBD1 on 5 matching bases. V lost 3 bases and J lost 1, with 9 bases in between. Germline lookup yields CDR1 LNHNV and CDR2 YYDKDF (reference sequence). The CDR3 runs to 15 residues. The CDR3 bases are TGTGCCACCAGCAGTAGGCAGGGGAACACCGGGGAGCTGTTTTTT. This codes for CATSSRQGNTGELFF.